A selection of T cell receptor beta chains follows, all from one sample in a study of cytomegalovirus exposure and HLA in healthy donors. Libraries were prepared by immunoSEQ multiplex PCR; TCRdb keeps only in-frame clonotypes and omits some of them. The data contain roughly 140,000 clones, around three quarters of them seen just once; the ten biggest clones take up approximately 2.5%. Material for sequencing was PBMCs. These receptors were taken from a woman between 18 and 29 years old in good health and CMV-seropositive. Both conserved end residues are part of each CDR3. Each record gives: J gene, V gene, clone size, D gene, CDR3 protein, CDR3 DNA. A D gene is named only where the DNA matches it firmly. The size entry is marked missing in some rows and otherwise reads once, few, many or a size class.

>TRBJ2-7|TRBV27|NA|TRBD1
CASSLRTGYEQYF
TGTGCCAGCAGTTTAAGGACAGGGTACGAGCAGTACTTC
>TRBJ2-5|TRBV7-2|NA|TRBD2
CASSRGLAGGRETQYF
TGTGCCAGCAGCCGAGGATTAGCGGGGGGGCGGGAGACCCAGTACTTC
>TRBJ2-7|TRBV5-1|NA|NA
CASSSMTGASYEQYF
TGCGCCAGCAGCAGTATGACAGGAGCCTCCTACGAGCAGTACTTC
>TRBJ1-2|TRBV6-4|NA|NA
CASSDDGWGQGDGYGYTF
TGTGCCAGCAGTGACGATGGCTGGGGGCAGGGCGATGGCTATGGCTACACCTTC
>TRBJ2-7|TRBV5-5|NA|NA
CASSLGDRIPTSSYEQYF
TGTGCCAGCAGCTTGGGCGACAGGATTCCTACGAGCTCCTACGAGCAGTACTTC
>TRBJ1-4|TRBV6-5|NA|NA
CASGGLGEKLFF
TGTGCCAGCGGAGGGCTTGGGGAAAAACTGTTTTTT
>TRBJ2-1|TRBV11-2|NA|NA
CASSSYRVGSYNEQFF
TGTGCCAGCAGCTCCTACAGGGTGGGCTCCTACAATGAGCAGTTCTTC
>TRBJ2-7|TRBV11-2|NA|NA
CASSFNGQTYEQYF
TGTGCCAGCAGCTTCAACGGACAGACCTACGAGCAGTACTTC
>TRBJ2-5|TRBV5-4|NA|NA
CASSGQTVPSGEQYF
TGTGCCAGCAGCGGTCAGACTGTCCCCTCTGGGGAGCAGTACTTC
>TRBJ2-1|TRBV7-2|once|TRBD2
CASSPQAGLSYNEQFF
TGTGCCAGCAGCCCCCAAGCGGGGTTATCCTACAATGAGCAGTTCTTC
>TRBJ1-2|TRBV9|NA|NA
CASSVAGASENYGYTF
TGTGCCAGCAGCGTAGCTGGGGCGAGCGAGAACTATGGCTACACCTTC
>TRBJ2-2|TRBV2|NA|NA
CASSEVRQNTGELFF
TGTGCCAGCAGTGAAGTGCGGCAGAACACCGGGGAGCTGTTTTTT
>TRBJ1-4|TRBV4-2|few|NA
CASSQVRTALRVVEKLFF
TGTGCCAGCAGCCAAGTACGGACAGCTCTTCGGGTGGTCGAAAAACTGTTTTTT
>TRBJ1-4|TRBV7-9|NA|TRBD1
CSSRPSTGTATNEKLFF
TGTTCCAGCAGACCCTCGACAGGGACAGCAACTAATGAAAAACTGTTTTTT
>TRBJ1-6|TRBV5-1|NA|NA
CASSLPLYNSPLHF
TGCGCCAGCAGCTTGCCTCTTTATAATTCACCCCTCCACTTT
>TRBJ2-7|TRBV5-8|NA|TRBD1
CASSLWGGDRSTYEQYF
TGTGCCAGCAGCTTATGGGGTGGGGACAGGAGTACCTACGAGCAGTACTTC
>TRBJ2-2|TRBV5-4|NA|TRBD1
CASSPLPGTGVTGELFF
TGTGCCAGCAGCCCGCTACCCGGGACAGGGGTAACCGGGGAGCTGTTTTTT
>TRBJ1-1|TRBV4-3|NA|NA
CASSQEGGQLNTEAFF
TGCGCCAGCAGCCAAGAGGGAGGTCAGTTGAACACTGAAGCTTTCTTT